This TCR beta chain was obtained from a study of T cells in tuberculosis. Using immunoSEQ multiplex PCR, the repertoire was profiled, and TCRdb retains in-frame clones only, with some absent. The sample records about 30,000 clones, approximately 93% being singletons. The CDR3 is 12 residues long. Germline lookup yields CDR1 SGHRS and CDR2 YFSETQ. V was pared by 4 bases and J by 5 bases, with 9 bases between. Unsorted cryopreserved PBMC were sequenced, averaging approximately 100,000 T cells per clinical donor. Points from the study as a whole: Active tuberculosis TCR-alpha repertoires lay closer to GMM-specific TCRs than IGRA-negative controls, suggesting clonal expansion. Samples were chosen by availability of cryopreserved specimens.

With respect to this clone: Its antigen is not identified.

Sequencing input: PBMCs. The chain carries TRBV5-1 and TRBJ1-1; possible D gene TRBD1, 6 bases. The sequence was collected from a donor aged 10-35 years with latent tuberculosis or without tuberculosis infection. CDR3 sequence reads: CASSQGKTEAFF. The CDR3, as DNA: TGCGCCAGCAGCCAGGGGAAAACTGAAGCTTTCTTT.